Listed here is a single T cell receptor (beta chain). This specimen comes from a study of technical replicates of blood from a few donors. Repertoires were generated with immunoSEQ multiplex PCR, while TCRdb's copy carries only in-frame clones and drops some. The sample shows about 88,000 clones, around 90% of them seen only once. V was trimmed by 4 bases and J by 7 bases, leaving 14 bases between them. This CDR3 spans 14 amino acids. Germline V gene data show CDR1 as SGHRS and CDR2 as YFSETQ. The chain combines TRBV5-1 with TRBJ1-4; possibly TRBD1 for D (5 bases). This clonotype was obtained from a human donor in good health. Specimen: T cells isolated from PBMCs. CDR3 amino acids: CASSPQGVGEKLFF. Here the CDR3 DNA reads TGCGCCAGCAGCCCCCAAGGGGTGGGTGAAAAACTGTTTTTT.